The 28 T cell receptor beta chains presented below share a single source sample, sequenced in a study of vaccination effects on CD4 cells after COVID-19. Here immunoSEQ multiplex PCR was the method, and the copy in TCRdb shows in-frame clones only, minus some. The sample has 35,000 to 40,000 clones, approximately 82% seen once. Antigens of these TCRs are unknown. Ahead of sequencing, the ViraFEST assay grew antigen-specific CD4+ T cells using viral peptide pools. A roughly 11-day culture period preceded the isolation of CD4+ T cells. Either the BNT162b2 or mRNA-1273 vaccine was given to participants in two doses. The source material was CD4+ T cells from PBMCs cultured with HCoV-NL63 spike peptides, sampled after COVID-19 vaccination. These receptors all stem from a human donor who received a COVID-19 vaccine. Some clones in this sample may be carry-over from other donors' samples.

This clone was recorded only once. The CDR3 DNA is TGTGCCAGTAGTCCGGGACAGGGTGCACAAGAGACCCAGTACTTC. It is translated as CASSPGQGAQETQYF. V and J are TRBV19 and TRBJ2-5; 9 nucleotides line up with TRBD1. After removal of 5 bases from V and 2 bases from J, the junction contained 6 bases not matched to a gene. CDR3 length equals 15 residues. The germline V gene encodes CDR1 LNHDA and CDR2 SQIVND (reference sequence).

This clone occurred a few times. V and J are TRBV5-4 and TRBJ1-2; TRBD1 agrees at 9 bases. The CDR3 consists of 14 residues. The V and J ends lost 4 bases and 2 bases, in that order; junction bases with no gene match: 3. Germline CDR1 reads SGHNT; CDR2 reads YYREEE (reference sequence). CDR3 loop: CASSTGQGNYGYTF. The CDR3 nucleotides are TGTGCCAGCAGCACCGGACAGGGGAACTATGGCTACACCTTC. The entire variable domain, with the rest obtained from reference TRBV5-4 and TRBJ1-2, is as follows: ETGVTQSPTHLIKTRGQQVTLRCSSQSGHNTVSWYQQALGQGPQFIFQYYREEENGRGNFPPRFSGLQFPNYSSELNVNALELDDSALYLCASSTGQGNYGYTFGSGTRLTVV.

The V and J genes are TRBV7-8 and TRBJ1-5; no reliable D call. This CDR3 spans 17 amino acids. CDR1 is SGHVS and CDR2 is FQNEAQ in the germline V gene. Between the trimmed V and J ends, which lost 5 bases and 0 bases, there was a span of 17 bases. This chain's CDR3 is CASSPLGVGYSNQPQHF. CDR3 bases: TGTGCCAGCAGCCCCCTCGGGGTCGGGTATAGCAATCAGCCCCAGCATTTT.

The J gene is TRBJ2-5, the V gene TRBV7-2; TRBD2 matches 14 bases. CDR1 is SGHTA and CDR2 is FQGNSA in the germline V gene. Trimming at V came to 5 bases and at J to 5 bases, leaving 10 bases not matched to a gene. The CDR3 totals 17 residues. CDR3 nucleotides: TGTGCCAGCAGCCACGGACTAGCGGGGGGAGTCGTGGAGACCCAGTACTTC. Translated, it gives CASSHGLAGGVVETQYF.

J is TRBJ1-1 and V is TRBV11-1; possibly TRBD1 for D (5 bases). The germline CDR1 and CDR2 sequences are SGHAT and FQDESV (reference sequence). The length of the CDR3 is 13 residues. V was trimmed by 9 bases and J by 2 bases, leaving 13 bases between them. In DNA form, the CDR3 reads TGTGCCAGTGCTGGGGCCTCTAACACTGAAGCTTTCTTT. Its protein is CASAGASNTEAFF.

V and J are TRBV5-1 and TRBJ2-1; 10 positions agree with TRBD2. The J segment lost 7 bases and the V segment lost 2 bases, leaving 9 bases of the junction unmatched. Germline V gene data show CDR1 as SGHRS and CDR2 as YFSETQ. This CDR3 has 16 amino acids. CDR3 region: CASSFPSGGAGNEQFF. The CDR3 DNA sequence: TGCGCCAGCAGCTTCCCAAGCGGGGGGGCCGGGAATGAGCAGTTCTTC. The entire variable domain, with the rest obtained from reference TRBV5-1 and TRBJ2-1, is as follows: KAGVTQTPRYLIKTRGQQVTLSCSPISGHRSVSWYQQTPGQGLQFLFEYFSETQRNKGNFPGRFSGRQFSNSRSEMNVSTLELGDSALYLCASSFPSGGAGNEQFFGPGTRLTVL.

Written as DNA, the CDR3 is TGTGCCTGGAGCGTGAGAGGTAGCGAGACCCAGTACTTC. Its translation is CAWSVRGSETQYF. The chain employs TRBV30 and TRBJ2-5; D is undetermined. The CDR3 totals 13 residues. Deletions cut 3 bases from V and 5 bases from J, with 13 bases between. Germline CDR1 and CDR2: GTSNPN and SVGIG (reference sequence).

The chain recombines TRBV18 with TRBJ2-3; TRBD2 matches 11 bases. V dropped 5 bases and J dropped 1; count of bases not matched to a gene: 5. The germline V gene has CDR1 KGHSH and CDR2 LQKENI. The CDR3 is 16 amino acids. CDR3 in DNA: TGTGCCAGCTCATTAGTAGCGGGGGGGCGCACAGATACGCAGTATTTT. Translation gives CASSLVAGGRTDTQYF.

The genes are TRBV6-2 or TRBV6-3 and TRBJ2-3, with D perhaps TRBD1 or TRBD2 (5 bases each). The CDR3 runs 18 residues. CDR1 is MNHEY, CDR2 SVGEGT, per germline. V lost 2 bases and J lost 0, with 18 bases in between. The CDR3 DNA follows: TGTGCCAGCAGTTACACCCTTTGGGGGAACCCTAGCACAGATACGCAGTATTTT. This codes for CASSYTLWGNPSTDTQYF.

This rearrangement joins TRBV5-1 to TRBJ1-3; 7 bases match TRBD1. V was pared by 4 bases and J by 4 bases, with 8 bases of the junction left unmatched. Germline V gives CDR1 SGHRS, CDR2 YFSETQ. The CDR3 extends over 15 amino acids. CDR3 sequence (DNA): TGCGCCAGCAGCCCTTCTGGGGACAGCGGAAACACCATATATTTT. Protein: CASSPSGDSGNTIYF.

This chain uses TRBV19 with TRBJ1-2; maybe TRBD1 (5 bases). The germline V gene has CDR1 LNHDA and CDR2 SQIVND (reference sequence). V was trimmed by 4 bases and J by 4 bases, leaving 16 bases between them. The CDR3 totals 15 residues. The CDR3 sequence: CASSTGHAWGYGYTF. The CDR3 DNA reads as TGTGCCAGTAGTACAGGACACGCTTGGGGCTATGGCTACACCTTC.

DNA of the CDR3: TGCGCCAGCAGCTTGACTCAAGAGACCCAGTACTTC. As protein: CASSLTQETQYF. The gene calls are TRBV5-1 and TRBJ2-5, with D uncertain. The CDR3 length is 12 residues. CDR1 and CDR2 from the germline V gene are SGHRS and YFSETQ. Trimming stripped 1 base from V and 2 bases from J, with 3 bases between. Supplemented by reference TRBV5-1 and TRBJ2-5, the full variable domain reads KAGVTQTPRYLIKTRGQQVTLSCSPISGHRSVSWYQQTPGQGLQFLFEYFSETQRNKGNFPGRFSGRQFSNSRSEMNVSTLELGDSALYLCASSLTQETQYFGPGTRLLVL.

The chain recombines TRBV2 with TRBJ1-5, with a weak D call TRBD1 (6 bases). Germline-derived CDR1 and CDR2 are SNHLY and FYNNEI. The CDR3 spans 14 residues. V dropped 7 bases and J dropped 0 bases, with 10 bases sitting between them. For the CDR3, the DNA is TGTGCCAGCAACCAGGGGAATAGCAATCAGCCCCAGCATTTT. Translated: CASNQGNSNQPQHF.

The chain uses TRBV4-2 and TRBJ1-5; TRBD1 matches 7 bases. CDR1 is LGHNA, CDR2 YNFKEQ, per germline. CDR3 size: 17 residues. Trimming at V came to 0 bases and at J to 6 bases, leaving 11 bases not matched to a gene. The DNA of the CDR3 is TGTGCCAGCAGCCAAGACCAGGGGGTTACAGGTACTCAGCCCCAGCATTTT. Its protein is CASSQDQGVTGTQPQHF.

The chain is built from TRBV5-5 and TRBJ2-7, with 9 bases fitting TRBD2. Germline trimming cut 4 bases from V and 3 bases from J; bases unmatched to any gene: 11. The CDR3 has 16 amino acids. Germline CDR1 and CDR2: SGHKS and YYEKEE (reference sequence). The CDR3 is CASSVSIAGAYYEQYV. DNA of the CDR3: TGTGCCAGCAGCGTTTCAATAGCGGGGGCCTACTACGAGCAGTACGTC.

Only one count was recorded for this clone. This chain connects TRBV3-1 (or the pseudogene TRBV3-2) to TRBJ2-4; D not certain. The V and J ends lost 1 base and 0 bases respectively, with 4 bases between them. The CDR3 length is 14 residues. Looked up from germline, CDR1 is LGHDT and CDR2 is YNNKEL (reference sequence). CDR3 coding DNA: TGTGCCAGCAGCCAAGGGCTAGCCAAAAACATTCAGTACTTC. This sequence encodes CASSQGLAKNIQYF.

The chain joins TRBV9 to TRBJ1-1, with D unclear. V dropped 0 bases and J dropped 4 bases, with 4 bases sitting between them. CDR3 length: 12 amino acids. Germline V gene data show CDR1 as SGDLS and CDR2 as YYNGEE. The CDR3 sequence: CASSVAGTEAFF. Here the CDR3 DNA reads TGTGCCAGCAGCGTAGCTGGCACTGAAGCTTTCTTT.

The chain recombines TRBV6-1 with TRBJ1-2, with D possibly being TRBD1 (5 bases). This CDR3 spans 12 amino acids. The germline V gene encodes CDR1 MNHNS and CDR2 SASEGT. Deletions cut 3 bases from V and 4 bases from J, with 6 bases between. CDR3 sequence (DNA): TGTGCCAGCAGTGACAGGGTCTATGGCTACACCTTC. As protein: CASSDRVYGYTF.

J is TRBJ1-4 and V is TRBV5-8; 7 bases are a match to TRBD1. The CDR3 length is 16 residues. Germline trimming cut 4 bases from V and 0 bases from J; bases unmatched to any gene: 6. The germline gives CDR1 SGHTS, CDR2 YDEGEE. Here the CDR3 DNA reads TGTGCCAGCAGCGGAACCGGGACAGCAACTAATGAAAAACTGTTTTTT. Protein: CASSGTGTATNEKLFF.

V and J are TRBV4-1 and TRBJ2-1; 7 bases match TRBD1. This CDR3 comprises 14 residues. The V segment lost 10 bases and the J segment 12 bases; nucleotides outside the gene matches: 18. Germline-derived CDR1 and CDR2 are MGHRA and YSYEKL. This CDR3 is CATATAQQGTTQFF. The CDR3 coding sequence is TGCGCCACCGCAACCGCTCAACAGGGGACCACGCAGTTCTTC.

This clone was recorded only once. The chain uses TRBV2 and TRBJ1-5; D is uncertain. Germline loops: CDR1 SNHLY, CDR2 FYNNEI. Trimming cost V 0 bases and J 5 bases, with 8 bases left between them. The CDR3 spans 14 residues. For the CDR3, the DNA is TGTGCCAGCAGTGAAGCGCTTCGTGATCAGCCCCAGCATTTT. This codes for CASSEALRDQPQHF.

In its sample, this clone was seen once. DNA for the CDR3: TGTGCCAGTAGTATTCTCAGGGGCGGTAATCAGCCCCAGCATTTT. Translating it yields CASSILRGGNQPQHF. V usage is TRBV19 and J usage is TRBJ1-5; weak D call: TRBD1 (6 bases). CDR1 is LNHDA, CDR2 SQIVND, per germline (reference sequence). The CDR3 runs to 15 residues. V was trimmed by 3 bases and J by 4 bases, leaving 13 bases between them.

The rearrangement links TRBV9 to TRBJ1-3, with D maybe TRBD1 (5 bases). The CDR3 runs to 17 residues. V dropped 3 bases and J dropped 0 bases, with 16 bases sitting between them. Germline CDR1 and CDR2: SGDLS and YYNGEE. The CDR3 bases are TGTGCCAGCAGCGGCCCTGGGGGGGTTTACTCTGGAAACACCATATATTTT. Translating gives CASSGPGGVYSGNTIYF.

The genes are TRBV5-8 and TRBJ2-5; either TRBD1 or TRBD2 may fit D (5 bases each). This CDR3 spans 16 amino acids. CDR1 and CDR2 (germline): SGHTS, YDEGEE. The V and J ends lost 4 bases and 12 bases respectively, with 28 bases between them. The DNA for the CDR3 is TGTGCCAGCAGCACCGGGGCCGGCGGAGAGACAAAGGTGGAGTACTTC. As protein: CASSTGAGGETKVEYF.

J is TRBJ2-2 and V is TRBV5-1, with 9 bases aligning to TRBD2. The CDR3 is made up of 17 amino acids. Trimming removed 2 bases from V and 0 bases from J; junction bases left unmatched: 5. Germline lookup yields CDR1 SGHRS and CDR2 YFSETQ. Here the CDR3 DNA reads TGCGCCAGCAGCTTCCCGACTAGCGGCCCGAACACCGGGGAGCTGTTTTTT. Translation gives CASSFPTSGPNTGELFF.

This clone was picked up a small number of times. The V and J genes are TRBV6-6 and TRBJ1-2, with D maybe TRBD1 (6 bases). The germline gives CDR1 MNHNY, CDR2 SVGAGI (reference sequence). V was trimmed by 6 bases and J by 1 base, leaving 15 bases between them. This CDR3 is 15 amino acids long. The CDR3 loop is CASRAGTKLNYGYTF. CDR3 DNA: TGTGCCAGCAGGGCCGGGACAAAACTTAACTATGGCTACACCTTC.

CDR3 sequence (DNA): TGTGCCACCAATAGGGGGGCCTACAATCAGCCCCAGCATTTT. It is translated as CATNRGAYNQPQHF. The J gene is TRBJ1-5, the V gene TRBV6-5; maybe TRBD1 (6 bases). V was shortened by 10 bases and J by 3 bases, with 16 bases between the two germline ends. The CDR3 is 14 amino acids. The germline gives CDR1 MNHEY, CDR2 SVGAGI.

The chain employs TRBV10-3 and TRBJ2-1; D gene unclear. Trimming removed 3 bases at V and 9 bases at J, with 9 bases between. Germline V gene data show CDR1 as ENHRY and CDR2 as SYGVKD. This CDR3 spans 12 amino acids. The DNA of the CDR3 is TGTGCCATCAGTGAAGTAACGGGTGAGCAGTTCTTC. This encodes CAISEVTGEQFF.